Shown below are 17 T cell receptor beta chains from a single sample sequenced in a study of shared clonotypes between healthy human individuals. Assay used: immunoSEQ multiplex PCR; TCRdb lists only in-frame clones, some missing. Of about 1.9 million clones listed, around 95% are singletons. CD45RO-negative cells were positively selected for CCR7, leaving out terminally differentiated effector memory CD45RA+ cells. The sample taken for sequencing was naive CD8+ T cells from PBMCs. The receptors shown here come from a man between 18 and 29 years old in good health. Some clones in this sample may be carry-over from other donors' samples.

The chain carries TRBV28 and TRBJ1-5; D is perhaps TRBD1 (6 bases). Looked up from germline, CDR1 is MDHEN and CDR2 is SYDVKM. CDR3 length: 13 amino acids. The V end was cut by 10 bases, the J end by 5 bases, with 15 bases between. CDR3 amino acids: CATRVGGYQPQHF. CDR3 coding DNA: TGTGCCACCAGGGTCGGGGGCTATCAGCCCCAGCATTTT. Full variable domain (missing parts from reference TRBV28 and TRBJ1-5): DVKVTQSSRYLVKRTGEKVFLECVQDMDHENMFWYRQDPGLGLRLIYFSYDVKMKEKGDIPEGYSVSREKKERFSLILESASTNQTSMYLCATRVGGYQPQHFGDGTRLSIL.

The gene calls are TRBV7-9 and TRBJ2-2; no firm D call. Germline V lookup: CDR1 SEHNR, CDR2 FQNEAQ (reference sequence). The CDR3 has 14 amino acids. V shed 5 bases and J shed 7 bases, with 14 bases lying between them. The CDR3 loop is CASSLGWLGGELFF. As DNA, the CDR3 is TGTGCCAGCAGCCTGGGTTGGCTAGGCGGGGAGCTGTTTTTT.

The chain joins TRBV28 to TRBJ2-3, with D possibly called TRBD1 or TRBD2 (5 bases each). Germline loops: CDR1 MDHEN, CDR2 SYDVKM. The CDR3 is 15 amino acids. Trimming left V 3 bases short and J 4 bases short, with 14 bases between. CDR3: CASSFRDQEADTQYF. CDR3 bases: TGTGCCAGCAGTTTCAGGGACCAGGAAGCAGATACGCAGTATTTT.

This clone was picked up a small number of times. The CDR3 sequence: CASSVLGGTYEQYF. CDR3 nucleotides: TGTGCCAGCAGCGTACTCGGGGGAACCTACGAGCAGTACTTC. The chain combines TRBV7-8 with TRBJ2-7; the D gene is possibly TRBD2 (6 bases). Germline V gene sequence: CDR1 SGHVS, CDR2 FQNEAQ. The CDR3 sequence is 14 residues long. Between the trimmed V and J ends, which lost 5 bases and 2 bases, there was a span of 13 bases.

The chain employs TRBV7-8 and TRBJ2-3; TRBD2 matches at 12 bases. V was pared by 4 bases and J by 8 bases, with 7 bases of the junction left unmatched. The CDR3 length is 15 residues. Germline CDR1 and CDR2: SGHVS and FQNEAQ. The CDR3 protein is CASSSGTSGLPTQYF. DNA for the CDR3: TGTGCCAGCAGCTCTGGGACTAGCGGGCTACCTACGCAGTATTTT. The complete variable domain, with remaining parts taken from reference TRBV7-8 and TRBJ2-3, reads GAGVSQSPRYKVAKRGQDVALRCDPISGHVSLFWYQQALGQGPEFLTYFQNEAQLDKSGLPSDRFFAERPEGSVSTLKIQRTQQEDSAVYLCASSSGTSGLPTQYFGPGTRLTVL.

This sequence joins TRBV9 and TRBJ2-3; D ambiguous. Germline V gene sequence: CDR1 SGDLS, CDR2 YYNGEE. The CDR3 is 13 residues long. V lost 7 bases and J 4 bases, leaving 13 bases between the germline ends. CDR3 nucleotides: TGTGCCAGCCGGAGTTTCTCGGCAGATACGCAGTATTTT. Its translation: CASRSFSADTQYF.

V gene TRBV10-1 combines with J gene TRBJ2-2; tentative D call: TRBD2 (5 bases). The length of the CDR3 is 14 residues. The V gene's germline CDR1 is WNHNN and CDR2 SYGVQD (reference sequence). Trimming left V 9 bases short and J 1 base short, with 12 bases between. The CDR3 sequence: CASQDGLNTGELFF. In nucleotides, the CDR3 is TGCGCCAGTCAGGATGGACTGAACACCGGGGAGCTGTTTTTT.

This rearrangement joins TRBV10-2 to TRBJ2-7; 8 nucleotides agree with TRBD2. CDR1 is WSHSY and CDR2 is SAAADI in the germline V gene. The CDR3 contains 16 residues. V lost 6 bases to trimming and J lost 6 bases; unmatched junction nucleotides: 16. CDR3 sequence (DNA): TGCGCCAGCAGGGACCGAGGGAGCGGGAGAATGGTCGAGCAGTACTTC. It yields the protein CASRDRGSGRMVEQYF.

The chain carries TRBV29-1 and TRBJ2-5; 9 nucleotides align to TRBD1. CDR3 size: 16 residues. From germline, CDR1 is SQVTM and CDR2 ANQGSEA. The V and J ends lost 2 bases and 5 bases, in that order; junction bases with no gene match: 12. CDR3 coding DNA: TGCAGCGTTGAAAGGGAATGGGACAGGGTCCTTGAGACCCAGTACTTC. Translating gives CSVEREWDRVLETQYF.

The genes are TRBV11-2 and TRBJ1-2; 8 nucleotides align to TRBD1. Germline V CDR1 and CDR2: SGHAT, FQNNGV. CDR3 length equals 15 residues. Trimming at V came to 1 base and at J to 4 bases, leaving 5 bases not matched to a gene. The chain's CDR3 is CASSLGTGPAYGYTF. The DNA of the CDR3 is TGTGCCAGCAGCTTAGGGACAGGGCCGGCCTATGGCTACACCTTC.

Here the CDR3 reads CASSYGGEGAYEQYF. CDR3 bases: TGTGCCAGCAGTTACGGGGGGGAGGGGGCCTACGAGCAGTACTTC. The V and J genes are TRBV6-6 and TRBJ2-7; the D gene is possibly TRBD2 (7 bases). Deletions cut 2 bases from V and 2 bases from J, with 13 bases between. The CDR3 consists of 15 residues. Germline V gene data show CDR1 as MNHNY and CDR2 as SVGAGI (reference sequence).

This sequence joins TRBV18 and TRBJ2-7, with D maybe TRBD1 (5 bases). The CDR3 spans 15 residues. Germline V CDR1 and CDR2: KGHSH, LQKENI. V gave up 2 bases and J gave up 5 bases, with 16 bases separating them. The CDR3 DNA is TGTGCCAGCTCACCAAATTATCAGGGTTACGACGAGCAGTACTTC. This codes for CASSPNYQGYDEQYF.

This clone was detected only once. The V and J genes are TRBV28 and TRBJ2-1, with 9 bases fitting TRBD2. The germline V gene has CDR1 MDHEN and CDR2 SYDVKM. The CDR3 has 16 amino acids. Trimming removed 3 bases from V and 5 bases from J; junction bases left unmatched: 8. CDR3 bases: TGTGCCAGCAGTTTCTTGCGGGAGGGCCGTCACAATGAGCAGTTCTTC. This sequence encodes CASSFLREGRHNEQFF.

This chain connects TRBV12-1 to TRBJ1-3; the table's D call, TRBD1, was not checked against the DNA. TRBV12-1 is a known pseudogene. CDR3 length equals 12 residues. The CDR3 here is CATKGTGNTIYF. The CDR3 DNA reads TGTGCTACAAAGGGGACTGGAAACACCATATATTTT.

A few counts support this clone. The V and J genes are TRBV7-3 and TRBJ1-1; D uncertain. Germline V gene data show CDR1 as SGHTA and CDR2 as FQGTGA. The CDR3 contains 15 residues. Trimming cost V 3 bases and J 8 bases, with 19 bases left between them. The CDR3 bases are TGTGCCAGCAGCTTCGGAGCTGGGCTCTCCGAAGAAGCTTTCTTT. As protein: CASSFGAGLSEEAFF.

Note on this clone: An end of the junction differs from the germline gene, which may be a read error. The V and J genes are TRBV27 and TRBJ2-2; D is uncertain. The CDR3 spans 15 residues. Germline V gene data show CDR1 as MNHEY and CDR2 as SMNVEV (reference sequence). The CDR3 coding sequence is TGTGCCAGCAGTTTACAGCTGGCGAAAACCGGGGAGCTGTTTTTT. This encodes CASSLQLAKTGELFF.

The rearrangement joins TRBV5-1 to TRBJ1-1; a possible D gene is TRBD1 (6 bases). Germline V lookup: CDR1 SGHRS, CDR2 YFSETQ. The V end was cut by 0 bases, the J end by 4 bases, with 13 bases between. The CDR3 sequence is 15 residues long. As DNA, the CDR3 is TGCGCCAGCAGCTTGGATCCAGGGGCTGGCACTGAAGCTTTCTTT. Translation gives CASSLDPGAGTEAFF.